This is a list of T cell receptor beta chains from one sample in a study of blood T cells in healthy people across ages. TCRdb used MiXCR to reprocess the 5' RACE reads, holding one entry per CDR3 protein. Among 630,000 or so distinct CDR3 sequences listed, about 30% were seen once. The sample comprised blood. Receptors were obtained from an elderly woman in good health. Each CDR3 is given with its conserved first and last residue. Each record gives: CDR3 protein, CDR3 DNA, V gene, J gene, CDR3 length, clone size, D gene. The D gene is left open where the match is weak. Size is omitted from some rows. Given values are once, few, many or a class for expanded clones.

CDR3: CASSDRQGAIQYF
DNA: TGTGCTAGCAGCGACAGACAGGGGGCTATCCAGTACTTC
V: TRBV7-7
J: TRBJ2-5
length: 13
size: many
D: TRBD1

CDR3: CASSSGQGARGNTEAFF
DNA: TGTGCCAGCAGCTCCGGACAGGGGGCGCGCGGGAACACTGAAGCTTTCTTT
V: TRBV7-3
J: TRBJ1-1
length: 17
size: many
D: TRBD1

CDR3: CSARDLVRGDPNEQYF
DNA: TGCAGTGCTAGAGACCTCGTGCGGGGGGACCCCAATGAGCAGTACTTC
V: TRBV20-1
J: TRBJ2-7
length: 16
size: NA
D: TRBD2

CDR3: CASSLEGGGNEKLFF
DNA: TGTGCCAGCAGCCTCGAGGGTGGGGGGAATGAAAAACTGTTTTTT
V: TRBV4-2
J: TRBJ1-4
length: 15
size: NA
D: NA

CDR3: CASSRPGQGYEQYF
DNA: TGTGCCAGCAGCCGGCCGGGACAGGGGTACGAGCAGTACTTC
V: TRBV6-6
J: TRBJ2-7
length: 14
size: many
D: TRBD1

CDR3: CASTQAGGLETQYF
DNA: TGTGCCAGCACTCAGGCGGGGGGCCTTGAGACCCAGTACTTC
V: TRBV21-1
J: TRBJ2-5
length: 14
size: few
D: NA

CDR3: CASSSSGRMNTEAFF
DNA: TGTGCCAGCAGCTCTTCGGGACGTATGAACACTGAAGCTTTCTTT
V: TRBV11-2
J: TRBJ1-1
length: 15
size: NA
D: NA

CDR3: CASSQRMYARQETQYF
DNA: TGTGCCAGCAGCCAAAGGATGTATGCCAGACAAGAGACCCAGTACTTC
V: TRBV5-6
J: TRBJ2-5
length: 16
size: many
D: NA

CDR3: CASSLGHGYNEQFF
DNA: TGCGCCAGCAGCCTTGGGCACGGGTACAATGAGCAGTTCTTC
V: TRBV4-3
J: TRBJ2-1
length: 14
size: many
D: NA

CDR3: CASSRNRQINYGYTF
DNA: TGTGCCAGCAGCCGGAACAGACAAATTAACTATGGCTACACCTTC
V: TRBV4-2
J: TRBJ1-2
length: 15
size: few
D: NA

CDR3: CSASPILGTGYNEQFF
DNA: TGCAGTGCTAGCCCTATCCTCGGGACAGGCTACAATGAGCAGTTCTTC
V: TRBV20-1
J: TRBJ2-1
length: 16
size: once
D: TRBD1

CDR3: CSARGGRGEKLFF
DNA: TGCAGTGCTAGAGGAGGGCGGGGGGAAAAACTGTTTTTT
V: TRBV20-1
J: TRBJ1-4
length: 13
size: once
D: NA

CDR3: CASRPHQDGGQPQHF
DNA: TGTGCCAGCAGGCCTCACCAGGACGGTGGTCAGCCCCAGCATTTT
V: TRBV6-2/TRBV6-3
J: TRBJ1-5
length: 15
size: many
D: NA

CDR3: CASSLPGDLSNEQYF
DNA: TGTGCCAGCAGTCTCCCGGGGGACCTCTCTAATGAGCAGTACTTC
V: TRBV6-2/TRBV6-3
J: TRBJ2-5
length: 15
size: NA
D: NA

CDR3: CASTLRGQGFGEQYF
DNA: TGTGCCAGCACCCTACGCGGACAGGGATTTGGCGAGCAGTACTTC
V: TRBV27
J: TRBJ2-7
length: 15
size: NA
D: TRBD1

CDR3: CASSQEERELWYNEQFF
DNA: TGCGCCAGCAGCCAAGAAGAGCGGGAGTTGTGGTACAATGAGCAGTTCTTC
V: TRBV4-1
J: TRBJ2-1
length: 17
size: NA
D: TRBD2

CDR3: CASSFTGATEFF
DNA: TGTGCCAGCAGCTTTACAGGCGCTACTGAGTTCTTC
V: TRBV11-2
J: TRBJ2-1
length: 12
size: many
D: NA

CDR3: CASSKPPQETQYF
DNA: TGTGCCAGCAGCAAACCCCCCCAAGAGACCCAGTACTTC
V: TRBV11-1
J: TRBJ2-5
length: 13
size: few
D: NA

CDR3: CASSSVGQPTYEQYF
DNA: TGTGCCAGCAGCTCTGTGGGACAGCCCACCTACGAGCAGTACTTC
V: TRBV7-2
J: TRBJ2-7
length: 15
size: NA
D: TRBD1

CDR3: CASSPGDRALCHEQYF
DNA: TGTGCCAGCAGTCCCGGAGACAGGGCCCTCTGCCACGAGCAGTACTTC
V: TRBV6-5
J: TRBJ2-7
length: 16
size: once
D: TRBD1

CDR3: CASAGTPQETQYF
DNA: TGTGCCAGCGCCGGGACGCCCCAAGAGACCCAGTACTTC
V: TRBV25-1
J: TRBJ2-5
length: 13
size: many
D: NA

CDR3: CASSLVGPGGGDGYTF
DNA: TGTGCCAGCAGCTTAGTGGGTCCAGGGGGAGGAGATGGCTACACCTTC
V: TRBV11-2
J: TRBJ1-2
length: 16
size: few
D: TRBD1

CDR3: CATSRGGTGNNQPQHF
DNA: TGTGCCACCAGCAGAGGCGGGACAGGGAACAATCAGCCCCAGCATTTT
V: TRBV15
J: TRBJ1-5
length: 16
size: many
D: TRBD1

CDR3: CASSGRDSHYEQYF
DNA: TGTGCCAGCAGCGGCCGGGACAGCCACTACGAGCAGTACTTC
V: TRBV9
J: TRBJ2-7
length: 14
size: many
D: TRBD1

CDR3: CASSLGPDSTYEQYF
DNA: TGTGCCAGCAGCTTAGGGCCAGACAGCACCTACGAGCAGTACTTC
V: TRBV11-1
J: TRBJ2-7
length: 15
size: many
D: NA

CDR3: CSAHTTRGYNEQYF
DNA: TGCAGTGCCCACACAACCCGCGGGTACAATGAGCAGTACTTC
V: TRBV20-1
J: TRBJ2-5
length: 14
size: NA
D: NA

CDR3: CASSQALSRTNEKLFF
DNA: TGTGCCAGCAGCCAAGCTCTGAGCAGGACTAATGAAAAACTGTTTTTT
V: TRBV3-1
J: TRBJ1-4
length: 16
size: few
D: NA

CDR3: CSAPGGGGTKNIQYF
DNA: TGCAGTGCGCCCGGAGGGGGCGGAACCAAAAACATTCAGTACTTC
V: TRBV20-1
J: TRBJ2-4
length: 15
size: NA
D: NA

CDR3: CSAPRANADTQYF
DNA: TGCAGTGCTCCCAGGGCCAATGCAGATACGCAGTATTTT
V: TRBV20-1
J: TRBJ2-3
length: 13
size: NA
D: NA

CDR3: CASSIRESYEQYF
DNA: TGTGCCAGCAGTATCAGGGAGAGTTACGAGCAGTACTTC
V: TRBV12-3/TRBV12-4
J: TRBJ2-7
length: 13
size: many
D: NA

CDR3: CASSLVRGGASNEKLFF
DNA: TGTGCCAGCAGCTTAGTCCGGGGGGGGGCAAGTAATGAAAAACTGTTTTTT
V: TRBV7-2
J: TRBJ1-4
length: 17
size: many
D: NA

CDR3: CASSQRERDNEQFF
DNA: TGTGCCAGCAGCCAACGCGAGCGGGACAATGAGCAGTTCTTC
V: TRBV3-1
J: TRBJ2-1
length: 14
size: many
D: NA

CDR3: CASSPGSATNEKLFF
DNA: TGTGCCAGCAGCCCCGGGAGTGCAACTAATGAAAAACTGTTTTTT
V: TRBV3-1
J: TRBJ1-4
length: 15
size: many
D: NA

CDR3: CSAEGGTTPYNEQFF
DNA: TGCAGTGCCGAGGGCGGGACTACCCCCTACAATGAGCAGTTCTTC
V: TRBV20-1
J: TRBJ2-1
length: 15
size: many
D: TRBD2

CDR3: CASSPAGFSQRGGQSYNEQYF
DNA: TGTGCCAGCAGTCCAGCCGGGTTTTCGCAGCGGGGGGGCCAGTCCTACAATGAGCAGTACTTC
V: TRBV11-1
J: TRBJ2-7
length: 21
size: few
D: TRBD2

CDR3: CASSWGQGHGELFF
DNA: TGTGCCAGCAGTTGGGGACAGGGTCACGGGGAGCTGTTTTTT
V: TRBV7-2
J: TRBJ2-2
length: 14
size: few
D: TRBD1

CDR3: CASSLGEVGYTF
DNA: TGTGCCAGCAGCTTGGGGGAGGTCGGCTACACCTTC
V: TRBV5-6
J: TRBJ1-2
length: 12
size: NA
D: NA

CDR3: CASSFGGVGEKLFF
DNA: TGTGCCAGCAGCTTTGGGGGAGTAGGTGAAAAACTGTTTTTT
V: TRBV7-2
J: TRBJ1-4
length: 14
size: NA
D: NA

CDR3: CASRAGTFTGELFF
DNA: TGTGCCAGCAGGGCAGGGACCTTCACCGGGGAGCTGTTTTTT
V: TRBV2
J: TRBJ2-2
length: 14
size: NA
D: NA

CDR3: CSVPAREQAMNTEAFF
DNA: TGCAGCGTTCCGGCCCGCGAACAGGCGATGAACACTGAAGCTTTCTTT
V: TRBV29-1
J: TRBJ1-1
length: 16
size: NA
D: NA

CDR3: CASSTTGMNTQYF
DNA: TGTGCCAGCAGCACAACAGGGATGAATACGCAGTATTTT
V: TRBV6-1
J: TRBJ2-3
length: 13
size: many
D: NA

CDR3: CASSFSSEGYGYTF
DNA: TGCGCCAGCAGCTTTTCGTCGGAAGGCTATGGCTACACCTTC
V: TRBV5-1
J: TRBJ1-2
length: 14
size: NA
D: NA

CDR3: CASSIGLNYNEQFF
DNA: TGTGCCAGCAGCATTGGACTTAACTACAATGAGCAGTTCTTC
V: TRBV7-2
J: TRBJ2-1
length: 14
size: many
D: NA

CDR3: CASSLDRGNYEQYF
DNA: TGTGCCAGCAGCTTAGACAGGGGAAATTACGAGCAGTACTTC
V: TRBV5-1
J: TRBJ2-7
length: 14
size: many
D: TRBD1

CDR3: CASSLGGGAGANVLTF
DNA: TGTGCCAGCAGCTTAGGAGGGGGCGCCGGGGCCAACGTCCTGACTTTC
V: TRBV7-9
J: TRBJ2-6
length: 16
size: many
D: TRBD1

CDR3: CASSLEAGGARGATYEQYF
DNA: TGTGCCAGCAGCTTAGAAGCAGGGGGCGCACGGGGGGCCACCTACGAGCAGTACTTC
V: TRBV7-2
J: TRBJ2-7
length: 19
size: many
D: NA

CDR3: CASSQAGGDQPQHF
DNA: TGTGCCAGCAGCCAGGCCGGGGGGGATCAGCCCCAGCATTTT
V: TRBV4-2
J: TRBJ1-5
length: 14
size: many
D: NA

CDR3: CASSSKGVNYGYTF
DNA: TGTGCCAGCAGTTCAAAGGGGGTTAACTATGGCTACACCTTC
V: TRBV12-3/TRBV12-4
J: TRBJ1-2
length: 14
size: many
D: NA

CDR3: CASRRQFMNTEAFF
DNA: TGTGCCAGCAGACGACAGTTCATGAACACTGAAGCTTTCTTT
V: TRBV6-5
J: TRBJ1-1
length: 14
size: many
D: NA

CDR3: CASSGRGSSGGLPTYTGELFF
DNA: TGTGCCAGCAGTGGTCGGGGGTCTAGCGGGGGCCTACCTACTTACACCGGGGAGCTGTTTTTT
V: TRBV6-1
J: TRBJ2-2
length: 21
size: few
D: TRBD2

CDR3: CASSDRQRRGANYGYTF
DNA: TGTGCCAGCAGTGACCGACAGCGACGAGGCGCTAACTATGGCTACACCTTC
V: TRBV6-2/TRBV6-3
J: TRBJ1-2
length: 17
size: many
D: NA

CDR3: CASSQPGGNYEQYF
DNA: TGCGCCAGCAGCCAACCCGGGGGCAACTACGAGCAGTACTTC
V: TRBV4-1
J: TRBJ2-7
length: 14
size: NA
D: NA

CDR3: CAIKETGSDEQYF
DNA: TGTGCCATCAAAGAGACAGGTTCGGACGAGCAGTACTTC
V: TRBV10-3
J: TRBJ2-7
length: 13
size: many
D: NA